This T cell receptor (beta chain) was observed in a study of control samples from healthy donors and cancer patients. Profiled with immunoSEQ multiplex PCR; TCRdb holds only in-frame clones, not every one. Of 75,000 or so clones in the sample, around 90% were seen once. Germline trimming cut 4 bases from V and 0 bases from J; bases unmatched to any gene: 5. Germline CDR1 reads SGDLS; CDR2 reads YYNGEE. This CDR3 spans 16 amino acids. Sequenced: PBMCs. The TCR sequence derives from a man in his 60s with colorectal cancer. The genes are TRBV9 and TRBJ2-1; TRBD2 matches 9 bases. The CDR3 region is CASSKPGLASYNEQFF. The CDR3 nucleotides are TGTGCCAGCAGCAAACCGGGACTAGCCTCCTACAATGAGCAGTTCTTC.